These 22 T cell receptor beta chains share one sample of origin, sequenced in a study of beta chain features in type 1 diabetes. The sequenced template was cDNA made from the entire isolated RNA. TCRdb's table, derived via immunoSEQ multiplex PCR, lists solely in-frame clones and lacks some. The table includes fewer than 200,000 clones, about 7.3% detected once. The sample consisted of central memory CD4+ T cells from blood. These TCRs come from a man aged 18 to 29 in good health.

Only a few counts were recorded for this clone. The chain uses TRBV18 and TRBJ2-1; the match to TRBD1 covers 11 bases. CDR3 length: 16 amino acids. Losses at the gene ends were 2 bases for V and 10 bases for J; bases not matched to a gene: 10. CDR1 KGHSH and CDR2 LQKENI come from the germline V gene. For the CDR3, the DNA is TGTGCCAGCTCACCAATCACCGGGACAGGGGGGGAAGAGCAGTTCTTC. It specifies CASSPITGTGGEEQFF.

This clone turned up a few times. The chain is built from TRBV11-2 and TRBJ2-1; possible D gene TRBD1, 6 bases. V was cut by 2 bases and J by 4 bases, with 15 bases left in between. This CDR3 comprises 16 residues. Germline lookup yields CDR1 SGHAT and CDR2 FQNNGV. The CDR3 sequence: CASSLLGGTWYNEQFF. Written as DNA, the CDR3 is TGTGCCAGCAGCTTACTAGGGGGAACCTGGTACAATGAGCAGTTCTTC.

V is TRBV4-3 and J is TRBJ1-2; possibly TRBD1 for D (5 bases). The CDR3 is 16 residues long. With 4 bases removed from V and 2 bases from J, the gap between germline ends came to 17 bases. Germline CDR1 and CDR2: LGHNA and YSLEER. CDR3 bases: TGCGCCAGCAGCCCCAGTGAAGGTCGGGGGAACTATGGCTACACCTTC. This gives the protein CASSPSEGRGNYGYTF.

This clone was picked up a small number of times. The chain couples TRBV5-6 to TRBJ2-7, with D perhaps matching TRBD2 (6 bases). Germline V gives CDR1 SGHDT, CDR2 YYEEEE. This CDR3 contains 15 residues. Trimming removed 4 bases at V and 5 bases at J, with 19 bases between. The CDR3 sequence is CASSPGGPGFNEQYF. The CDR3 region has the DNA TGTGCCAGCAGCCCCGGGGGTCCGGGGTTCAACGAGCAGTACTTC.

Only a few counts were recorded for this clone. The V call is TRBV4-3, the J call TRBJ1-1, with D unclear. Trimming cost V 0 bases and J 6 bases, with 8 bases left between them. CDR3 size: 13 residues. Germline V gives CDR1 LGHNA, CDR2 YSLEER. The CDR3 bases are TGCGCCAGCAGCCAAGATATGCAGTCTGAAGCTTTCTTT. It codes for CASSQDMQSEAFF.

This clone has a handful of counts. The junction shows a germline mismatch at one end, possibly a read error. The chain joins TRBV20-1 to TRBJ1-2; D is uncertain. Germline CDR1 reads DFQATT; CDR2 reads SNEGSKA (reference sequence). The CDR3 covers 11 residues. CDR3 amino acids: CSAYSPPETKF. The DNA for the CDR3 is TGCAGTGCTTACTCCCCCCCAGAGACTAAATTC.

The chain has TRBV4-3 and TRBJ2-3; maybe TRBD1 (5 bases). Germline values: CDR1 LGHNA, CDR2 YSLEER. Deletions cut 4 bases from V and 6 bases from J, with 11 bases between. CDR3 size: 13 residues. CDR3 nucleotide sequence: TGCGCCAGCAGCCTAGGCAGGGCGGATACGCAGTATTTT. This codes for CASSLGRADTQYF.

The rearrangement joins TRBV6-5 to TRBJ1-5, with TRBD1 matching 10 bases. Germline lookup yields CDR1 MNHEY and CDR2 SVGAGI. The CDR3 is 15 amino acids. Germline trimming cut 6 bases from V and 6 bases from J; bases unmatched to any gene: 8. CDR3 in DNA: TGTGCCAGCAGCCGGGACAGGGGATTCCGTCAGCCCCAGCATTTT. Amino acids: CASSRDRGFRQPQHF.

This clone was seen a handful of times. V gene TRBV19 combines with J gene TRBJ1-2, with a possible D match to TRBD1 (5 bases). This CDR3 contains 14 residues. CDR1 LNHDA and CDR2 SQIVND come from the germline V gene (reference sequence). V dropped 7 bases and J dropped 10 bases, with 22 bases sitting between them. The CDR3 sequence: CASTTKGVRIVYTF. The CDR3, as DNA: TGTGCCAGTACCACCAAAGGGGTACGGATTGTCTACACCTTC.

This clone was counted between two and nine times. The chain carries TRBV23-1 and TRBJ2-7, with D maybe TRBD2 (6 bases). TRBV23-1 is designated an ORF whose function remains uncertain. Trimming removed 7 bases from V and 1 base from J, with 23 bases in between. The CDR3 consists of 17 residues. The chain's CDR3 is CASTPRCERRGSYEQYF. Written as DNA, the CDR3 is TGCGCCAGCACCCCGCGGTGTGAGCGGCGGGGTTCCTACGAGCAGTACTTC.

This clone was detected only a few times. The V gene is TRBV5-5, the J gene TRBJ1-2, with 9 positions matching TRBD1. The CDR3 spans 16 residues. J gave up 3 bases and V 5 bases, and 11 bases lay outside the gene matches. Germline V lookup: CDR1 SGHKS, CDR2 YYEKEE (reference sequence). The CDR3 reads CASSSNPGTGYYGYTF. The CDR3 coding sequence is TGTGCCAGCAGTTCGAACCCCGGGACAGGGTACTATGGCTACACCTTC.

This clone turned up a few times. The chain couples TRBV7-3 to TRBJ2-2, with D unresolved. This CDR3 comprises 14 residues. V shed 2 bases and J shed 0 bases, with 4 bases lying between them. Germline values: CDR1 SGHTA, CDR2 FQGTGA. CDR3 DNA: TGTGCCAGCAGCTTATCCACGAACACCGGGGAGCTGTTTTTT. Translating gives CASSLSTNTGELFF.

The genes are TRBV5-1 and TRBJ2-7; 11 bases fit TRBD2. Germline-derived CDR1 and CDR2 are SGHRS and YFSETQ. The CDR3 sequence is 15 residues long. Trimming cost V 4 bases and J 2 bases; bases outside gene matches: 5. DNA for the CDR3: TGCGCCAGCAGCCCGGGACTAGCGGACCCCTACGAGCAGTACTTC. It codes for CASSPGLADPYEQYF. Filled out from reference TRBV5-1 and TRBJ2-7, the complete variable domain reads KAGVTQTPRYLIKTRGQQVTLSCSPISGHRSVSWYQQTPGQGLQFLFEYFSETQRNKGNFPGRFSGRQFSNSRSEMNVSTLELGDSALYLCASSPGLADPYEQYFGPGTRLTVT.

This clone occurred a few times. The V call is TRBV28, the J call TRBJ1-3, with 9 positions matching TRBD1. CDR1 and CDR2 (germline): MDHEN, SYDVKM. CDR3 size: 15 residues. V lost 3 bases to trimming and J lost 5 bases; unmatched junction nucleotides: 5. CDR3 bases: TGTGCCAGCAGTTTCCATGGACAGGGGAGAAACACCATATATTTT. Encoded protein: CASSFHGQGRNTIYF. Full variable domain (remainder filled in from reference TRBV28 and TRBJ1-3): DVKVTQSSRYLVKRTGEKVFLECVQDMDHENMFWYRQDPGLGLRLIYFSYDVKMKEKGDIPEGYSVSREKKERFSLILESASTNQTSMYLCASSFHGQGRNTIYFGEGSWLTVV.

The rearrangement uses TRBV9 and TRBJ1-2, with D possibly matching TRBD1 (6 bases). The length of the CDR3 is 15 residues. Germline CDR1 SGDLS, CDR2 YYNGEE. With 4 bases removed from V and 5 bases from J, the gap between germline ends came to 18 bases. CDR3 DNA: TGTGCCAGCAGCCCTACCCGGACAGACGTGTATGGCTACACCTTC. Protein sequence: CASSPTRTDVYGYTF.

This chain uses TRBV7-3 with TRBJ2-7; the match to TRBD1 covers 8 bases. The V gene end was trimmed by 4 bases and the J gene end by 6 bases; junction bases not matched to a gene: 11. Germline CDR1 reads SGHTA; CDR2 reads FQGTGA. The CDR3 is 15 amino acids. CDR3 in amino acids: CASSSSGGAGGEQYF. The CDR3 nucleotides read TGTGCCAGCAGCTCGTCAGGGGGCGCAGGAGGCGAGCAGTACTTC.

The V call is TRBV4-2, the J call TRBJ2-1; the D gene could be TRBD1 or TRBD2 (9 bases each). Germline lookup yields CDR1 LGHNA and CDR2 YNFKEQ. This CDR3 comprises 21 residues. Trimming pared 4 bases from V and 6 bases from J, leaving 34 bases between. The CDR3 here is CASSPLAPGQGFRGRANEQFF. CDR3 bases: TGTGCCAGCAGCCCGCTCGCGCCGGGACAGGGTTTTCGCGGGAGGGCCAATGAGCAGTTCTTC.

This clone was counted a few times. The CDR3 reads CASSLVTAKDTEAFF. The CDR3 DNA reads TGCGCCAGCAGCTTGGTGACTGCAAAGGACACTGAAGCTTTCTTT. V is TRBV5-1 and J is TRBJ1-1; D not resolved. Per germline, CDR1 SGHRS and CDR2 YFSETQ. V lost 0 bases and J lost 3, with 12 bases in between. This CDR3 is 15 amino acids long. Looking up the rest from reference TRBV5-1 and TRBJ1-1 gives the full variable domain: KAGVTQTPRYLIKTRGQQVTLSCSPISGHRSVSWYQQTPGQGLQFLFEYFSETQRNKGNFPGRFSGRQFSNSRSEMNVSTLELGDSALYLCASSLVTAKDTEAFFGQGTRLTVV.

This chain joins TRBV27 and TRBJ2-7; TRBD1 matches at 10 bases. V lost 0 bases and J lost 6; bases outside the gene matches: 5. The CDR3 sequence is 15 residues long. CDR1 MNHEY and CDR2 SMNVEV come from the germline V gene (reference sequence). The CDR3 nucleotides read TGTGCCAGCAGTTTATCCCGAAGACAGGGGGCCGAGCAGTACTTC. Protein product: CASSLSRRQGAEQYF.

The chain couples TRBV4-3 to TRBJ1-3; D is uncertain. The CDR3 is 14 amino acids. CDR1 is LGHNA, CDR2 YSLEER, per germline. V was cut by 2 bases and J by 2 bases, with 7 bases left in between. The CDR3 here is CASSQLEAGNTIYF. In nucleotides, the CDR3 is TGCGCCAGCAGCCAATTGGAGGCTGGAAACACCATATATTTT.

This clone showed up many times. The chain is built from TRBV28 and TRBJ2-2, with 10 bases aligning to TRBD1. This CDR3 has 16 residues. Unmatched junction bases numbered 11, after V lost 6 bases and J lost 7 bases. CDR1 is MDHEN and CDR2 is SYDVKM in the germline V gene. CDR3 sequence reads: CASRNPGQGFVGELFF. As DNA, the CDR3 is TGTGCCAGCAGAAATCCGGGACAGGGGTTTGTCGGGGAGCTGTTTTTT.

CDR3 protein: CASSKEPGTDDLNEQFF. As DNA, the CDR3 is TGTGCCAGCAGCAAAGAACCCGGGACAGATGACCTCAATGAGCAGTTCTTC. The V call is TRBV21-1, the J call TRBJ2-1; the listed D gene, TRBD1, was not tested against the DNA. TRBV21-1 is shown as a pseudogene. This CDR3 region has 17 residues.